A selection of T cell receptor beta chains follows, all from one sample in a study of blood T cell repertoires in COVID-19. Data came from immunoSEQ multiplex PCR; TCRdb stores just in-frame clones and leaves some out. The data contain 220,000 or so clones, around 90% of them singletons. The sequencing sample was made of PBMCs or T cells enriched from blood (not recorded which). The receptor source for this set is a man aged 50 to 60 who had been exposed to COVID-19. The CDR3 runs from the conserved cysteine through the conserved F or W. The D gene is left open where the match is weak. Size is omitted from some rows. Given values are once, few, many or a class for expanded clones.

v_gene	d_gene	j_gene	abundance	CDR3nt	CDR3aa
TRBV6-2/TRBV6-3	NA	TRBJ1-1	NA	TGTGCCAGCAGTTACACTTGGACACGCGGGGGGCACACTGAAGCTTTCTTT	CASSYTWTRGGHTEAFF
TRBV5-1	NA	TRBJ1-5	NA	TGCGCCAGCAGCTTGATTGCAGGTAATCAGCCCCAGCATTTT	CASSLIAGNQPQHF
TRBV25-1	TRBD1	TRBJ1-4	NA	TGTGCCAGCAGTGATCCGACAGGGTCCGGTGAAAAACTGTTTTTT	CASSDPTGSGEKLFF
TRBV15	NA	TRBJ2-3	NA	TGTGCCACCAGCAGAGATCAGGGGCGCGACACAGATACGCAGTATTTT	CATSRDQGRDTDTQYF
TRBV14	NA	TRBJ1-2	once	TGTGCCAGCAGCCCCATTAAGGCGCCCGGGTATGGCTACACCTTC	CASSPIKAPGYGYTF
TRBV29-1	NA	TRBJ2-7	once	TGCAGCGCTAACAGGGGGGGGACAGTCGAGCAGTACTTC	CSANRGGTVEQYF
TRBV5-4	NA	TRBJ1-2	NA	TGTGCCAGCAGCTTGGGGGGCAGGGTCTATGGCTACACCTTC	CASSLGGRVYGYTF
TRBV20-1	TRBD2	TRBJ2-5	NA	TGCAGTGCTAGTTCGGTTAGCGGGAGGGCCTTTCGAGAGACCCAGTACTTC	CSASSVSGRAFRETQYF
TRBV19	NA	TRBJ1-2	NA	TGTGCCAGTAGTTGGAGGAGGGGCTACACCTTC	CASSWRRGYTF
TRBV28	NA	TRBJ1-4	NA	TGTGCCAGCAGTTTCGGTCCCAACGATGAAAAACTGTTTTTT	CASSFGPNDEKLFF
TRBV3-1/TRBV3-2	NA	TRBJ1-6	NA	TGTGCCAGCAGCCACCTAAGCTCACCCCTCCACTTT	CASSHLSSPLHF
TRBV9	TRBD1	TRBJ1-5	NA	TGTGCCAGCAGCGCGGGACAGGGGGGTTTCAATCAGCCCCAGCATTTT	CASSAGQGGFNQPQHF
TRBV7-3	NA	TRBJ2-2	NA	TGTGCCAGCAGCTTAAGGGGCCTGGGCGGGGAGCTGTTTTTT	CASSLRGLGGELFF
TRBV7-2	TRBD2	TRBJ2-5	NA	TGTGCCAGCAGCTTAGCATTAGTGGGAGCGGGGCAAGAGACCCAGTACTTC	CASSLALVGAGQETQYF
TRBV24-1	TRBD2	TRBJ2-3	NA	TGTGCCACCAGAAGACTAGCGGGGGAGTCCGTGACGCAGTATTTT	CATRRLAGESVTQYF
TRBV28	NA	TRBJ1-2	few	TGTGCCAGCAGTTTATTGGCGGGCAACTATGGCTACACCTTC	CASSLLAGNYGYTF
TRBV29-1	TRBD2	TRBJ2-3	NA	TGCAGCGTTGTCGGCGGGAGAGGTGTAGATACGCAGTATTTT	CSVVGGRGVDTQYF
TRBV5-1	TRBD1	TRBJ2-5	NA	TGCGCCAGCAGCTGGGGGACAGGGGGGCAAGAGACCCAGTACTTC	CASSWGTGGQETQYF
TRBV11-3	NA	TRBJ2-3	NA	TGTGCCAGCAGCACAGGGGATACGCAGTATTTT	CASSTGDTQYF
TRBV15	NA	TRBJ1-5	NA	TGTGCCACCAGCATTTACCAGGGTGGTCAGCCCCAGCATTTT	CATSIYQGGQPQHF
TRBV15	NA	TRBJ1-3	NA	TGTGCCACCAGCAGACAGAACTCTGGAAACACCATATATTTT	CATSRQNSGNTIYF
TRBV5-4	TRBD1	TRBJ1-3	NA	TGTGCCAGCAGCTTGCCGACAGGGGCCGGAAACACCATATATTTT	CASSLPTGAGNTIYF
TRBV6-1	NA	TRBJ1-5	NA	TGTGCCAGCAGTGAATGGTTCAGGGCGTATAGCAATCAGCCCCAGCATTTT	CASSEWFRAYSNQPQHF
TRBV29-1	NA	TRBJ2-2	NA	TGCAGCGTCCACTCGACTCGATTGGACGGGGAGCTGTTTTTT	CSVHSTRLDGELFF
TRBV9	NA	TRBJ1-1	once	TGTGCCAGCAGCGTAGTGGACATGAACACTGAAGCTTTCTTT	CASSVVDMNTEAFF
TRBV7-2	NA	TRBJ2-2	NA	TGTGCCAGCAGCTTAGAACTGGCCGGGGAGCTGTTTTTT	CASSLELAGELFF
TRBV7-2	NA	TRBJ1-1	NA	TGTGCCAGCAGCTTAGCAGGGGGGGCGTCCGAAGCTTTCTTT	CASSLAGGASEAFF
TRBV18	TRBD1	TRBJ1-1	NA	TGTGCCAGCTCACCCCGGACAGGGGCAGGGACTGAAGCTTTCTTT	CASSPRTGAGTEAFF
TRBV12-3/TRBV12-4	TRBD1	TRBJ1-1	NA	TGTGCCAGCAGTGACAGGGCGGGAGCTTTCTTT	CASSDRAGAFF
TRBV6-5	TRBD1	TRBJ1-1	NA	TGTGCCAGCAGTTGGACAGGACGCACTGAAGCTTTCTTT	CASSWTGRTEAFF
TRBV2	NA	TRBJ2-7	NA	TGTGCCAGCAGTGGAGGGACTTCCTACGAGCAGTACTTC	CASSGGTSYEQYF
TRBV5-1	NA	TRBJ1-5	NA	TGCGCCAGCAGCCCGGGGGGGCCCGAAAATGGACCTTGGGGCAATCAGCCCCAGCATTTT	CASSPGGPENGPWGNQPQHF
TRBV6-6	NA	TRBJ1-5	NA	TGTGCCAGCAGTGACAGACTTAATCAGCCCCAGCATTTT	CASSDRLNQPQHF
TRBV20-1	TRBD1	TRBJ2-3	NA	TGCAGTGCTAGTCCGTTTTGGACAGGGGAACAGGTTTGGGCAGATACGCAGTATTTT	CSASPFWTGEQVWADTQYF
TRBV9	TRBD2	TRBJ2-2	NA	TGTGCCAGCAGCGGGCGGGCTGGGGCAGCGGGAGACGGGGAGCTGTTTTTT	CASSGRAGAAGDGELFF
TRBV6-5	TRBD1	TRBJ1-5	NA	TGTGCCAGCAGCCGTACAGGGGATCAGCCCCAGCATTTT	CASSRTGDQPQHF
TRBV7-6	TRBD2	TRBJ2-5	NA	TGTGCCAGCAGCTTTCTAGCGGGGGCCGATACCCAGTACTTC	CASSFLAGADTQYF
TRBV28	NA	TRBJ2-5	once	TGTGCCAGCACCAGGTCTGGACAAGAGACCCAGTACTTC	CASTRSGQETQYF
TRBV27	TRBD1	TRBJ1-5	NA	TGTGCCAGCAGCAGATCCGGGACAGGGCTCAATCAGCCCCAGCATTTT	CASSRSGTGLNQPQHF
TRBV30	TRBD1	TRBJ2-6	NA	TGTGCCTTGCGGACAGGGAAATTCTCTGGGGCCAACGTCCTGACTTTC	CALRTGKFSGANVLTF